This TCR beta chain was identified during a study of control samples from healthy donors and cancer patients. V gave up 6 bases and J gave up 5 bases; unmatched junction bases: 9. The CDR3 consists of 15 residues. The germline V gene has CDR1 LNHDA and CDR2 SQIVND (reference sequence). Measured with immunoSEQ multiplex PCR; TCRdb has only the in-frame clones, and not every one. The sample includes just over 150,000 clones, 70% to 90% seen only once; the top ten take around 12%. The sequencing sample was made of blood. J is TRBJ1-2 and V is TRBV19; the match to TRBD1 covers 10 bases. This clonotype originated in a man younger than 40 in good health. In nucleotides, the CDR3 is TGTGCCAGTAGCGAGACAGGGGGCATTGGATATGGCTACACCTTC. Protein sequence: CASSETGGIGYGYTF.